What follows are 10 T cell receptor beta chains derived from one specimen sequenced in a study of cytomegalovirus exposure and HLA in healthy donors. The PCR contained 60 Vbeta and 13 Jbeta primers. Generated by immunoSEQ multiplex PCR, the TCRdb table keeps only in-frame clones and is missing some. This sample has around 200,000 clones; 75% to 85% occur once, and the top ten carry 2.7%. The sample was PBMCs. These receptors all stem from a woman aged 55-75 years in good health and CMV-seropositive.

The J gene is TRBJ1-2, the V gene TRBV9, with D possibly TRBD1 on 5 matching bases. V was pared by 4 bases and J by 5 bases, with 24 bases between. The CDR3 is 17 residues long. The germline CDR1 and CDR2 sequences are SGDLS and YYNGEE. The CDR3 DNA is TGTGCCAGCAGCCCCCAGGGTGGACCGTCTTTCAATTATGGCTACACCTTC. Its translation: CASSPQGGPSFNYGYTF.

V usage is TRBV7-2 and J usage is TRBJ1-3; the match to TRBD1 covers 9 bases. The germline V gene has CDR1 SGHTA and CDR2 FQGNSA. This CDR3 region has 17 residues. The J segment lost 6 bases and the V segment lost 1 base, leaving 10 bases of the junction unmatched. CDR3 DNA sequence: TGTGCCAGCAGCTTAGACATCCCGGGACAGGGAATAAACACCATATATTTT. Translated, it gives CASSLDIPGQGINTIYF.

The rearrangement joins TRBV7-3 to TRBJ1-2; TRBD1 matches 8 bases. Germline assignment: CDR1 SGHTA and CDR2 FQGTGA. CDR3 length: 15 amino acids. The ends lost 2 bases at V and 2 bases at J; junction bases unmatched: 4. The CDR3 DNA reads TGTGCCAGCAGCTTATATCCAGGGGGCAACTATGGCTACACCTTC. Its translation: CASSLYPGGNYGYTF. Full variable domain (missing parts from reference TRBV7-3 and TRBJ1-2): GAGVSQTPSNKVTEKGKYVELRCDPISGHTALYWYRQSLGQGPEFLIYFQGTGAADDSGLPNDRFFAVRPEGSVSTLKIQRTERGDSAVYLCASSLYPGGNYGYTFGSGTRLTVV.

The chain employs TRBV6-5 and TRBJ1-2; unclear D gene. This CDR3 contains 12 residues. Trimming removed 2 bases from V and 7 bases from J, with 8 bases in between. Germline-derived CDR1 and CDR2 are MNHEY and SVGAGI. The DNA of the CDR3 is TGTGCCAGCAGTTACGATACGGGTGGCTACACCTTC. This codes for CASSYDTGGYTF.

This clone appeared once. This chain uses TRBV7-2 with TRBJ2-1, with a weak D call TRBD1 (5 bases). Germline V gives CDR1 SGHTA, CDR2 FQGNSA. CDR3 length: 15 residues. Trimming cost V 5 bases and J 1 base, with 12 bases left between them. The CDR3 DNA sequence: TGTGCCAGCAGCAGAGGCAGGGCTTCCTACAATGAGCAGTTCTTC. Protein product: CASSRGRASYNEQFF.

The V and J genes are TRBV11-2 and TRBJ1-1; no definite D call. CDR1 SGHAT and CDR2 FQNNGV come from the germline V gene. Trimming took 1 base from V and 0 from J, leaving 6 bases between them. This CDR3 spans 14 amino acids. CDR3 sequence: CASSLGWLNTEAFF. The CDR3 region has the DNA TGTGCCAGCAGCTTAGGTTGGCTGAACACTGAAGCTTTCTTT.

The chain employs TRBV6-5 and TRBJ1-2; D gene uncertain. V dropped 0 bases and J dropped 0 bases, with 11 bases sitting between them. The germline gives CDR1 MNHEY, CDR2 SVGAGI. This CDR3 contains 16 residues. The CDR3 DNA sequence: TGTGCCAGCAGTTACTCGGGCAGCTCTTCTAACTATGGCTACACCTTC. Amino acid sequence: CASSYSGSSSNYGYTF.

The V gene is TRBV10-3, the J gene TRBJ1-1; possible D gene TRBD1, 5 bases. This CDR3 has 13 residues. Germline V gene sequence: CDR1 ENHRY, CDR2 SYGVKD. The germline V and J ends were trimmed by 8 bases and 6 bases, with 16 bases remaining between them. CDR3 loop: CAIRQPSYPEAFF. In DNA form, the CDR3 reads TGTGCCATCCGACAGCCTTCGTACCCTGAAGCTTTCTTT.

The chain links TRBV5-4 to TRBJ2-3; 10 bases match TRBD1. Germline V gene sequence: CDR1 SGHNT, CDR2 YYREEE (reference sequence). The length of the CDR3 is 17 residues. V lost 4 bases, J lost 3 bases, and 11 bases stayed unmatched. CDR3 in DNA: TGTGCCAGCAGCCGTCCCGGGACAGGGGCTGGAACAGATACGCAGTATTTT. It translates to CASSRPGTGAGTDTQYF. Full variable domain (outside the CDR3, taken from reference TRBV5-4 and TRBJ2-3): ETGVTQSPTHLIKTRGQQVTLRCSSQSGHNTVSWYQQALGQGPQFIFQYYREEENGRGNFPPRFSGLQFPNYSSELNVNALELDDSALYLCASSRPGTGAGTDTQYFGPGTRLTVL.

The chain recombines TRBV27 with TRBJ2-7, with D tentatively TRBD1 (6 bases). V was shortened by 4 bases and J by 2 bases, with 6 bases between the two germline ends. From germline, CDR1 is MNHEY and CDR2 SMNVEV (reference sequence). The CDR3 is made up of 12 amino acids. CDR3 loop: CASSSGAYEQYF. The CDR3 DNA is TGTGCCAGCAGTTCAGGGGCCTACGAGCAGTACTTC.